Sequencing of this T cell receptor (beta chain) was carried out in a study of blood T cell repertoires in COVID-19. Measured with immunoSEQ multiplex PCR; TCRdb has only the in-frame clones, and not every one. The sample holds roughly 220,000 clones, 75% to 90% seen once. V was pared by 5 bases and J by 2 bases, with 13 bases between. CDR1 is SEHNR, CDR2 FQNEAQ, per germline (reference sequence). CDR3 length: 14 amino acids. This chain uses TRBV7-9 with TRBJ2-7; the D is unclear. The origin of this receptor is a woman aged 18-35 years in a cohort exposed to, infected with or recovered from COVID-19 (not recorded which). The sample taken for sequencing was PBMCs or T cells enriched from blood (not recorded which). CDR3 bases: TGTGCCAGCAGCCCGGTTGGAGTAACCTACGAGCAGTACTTC. Its translation is CASSPVGVTYEQYF.